In its sample, the clone carrying this TCR beta chain was seen many times. The V end was cut by 1 base, the J end by 7 bases, with 8 bases between. This CDR3 is 13 amino acids long. From germline, CDR1 is KGHSH and CDR2 LQKENI. This record belongs to a study of Graves' ophthalmopathy and Graves' hyperthyroidism. Study information: Pretreatment peripheral blood was obtained at initial diagnosis.

The authors used Ficoll-Paque density gradient centrifugation to separate PBMCs. The input was around 9 ml of fresh peripheral blood. TCR beta CDR3 amplification used RNA transcripts. RT-PCR in the first round used HTBI primers; a second-round multiplex PCR followed. TCRdb re-analysed the multiplex PCR reads in MiXCR, keeping a single row per CDR3 protein. The sample has about 160,000 distinct CDR3 sequences, just under 40% seen once; the top ten hold about 9.5%. Sample: peripheral blood. The chain carries TRBV18 and TRBJ1-3, with a possible D match to TRBD1 (5 bases). This clonotype was obtained from a man aged 25 to 40 with Graves' ophthalmopathy. The CDR3: CASSPREGNTIYF. In nucleotides, the CDR3 is TGTGCCAGCTCACCACGTGAGGGGAACACCATATATTTT. Using reference TRBV18 and TRBJ1-3 for the parts outside the CDR3, the full variable domain is NAGVMQNPRHLVRRRGQEARLRCSPMKGHSHVYWYRQLPEEGLKFMVYLQKENIIDESGMPKERFSAEFPKEGPSILRIQQVVRGDSAAYFCASSPREGNTIYFGEGSWLTVV.